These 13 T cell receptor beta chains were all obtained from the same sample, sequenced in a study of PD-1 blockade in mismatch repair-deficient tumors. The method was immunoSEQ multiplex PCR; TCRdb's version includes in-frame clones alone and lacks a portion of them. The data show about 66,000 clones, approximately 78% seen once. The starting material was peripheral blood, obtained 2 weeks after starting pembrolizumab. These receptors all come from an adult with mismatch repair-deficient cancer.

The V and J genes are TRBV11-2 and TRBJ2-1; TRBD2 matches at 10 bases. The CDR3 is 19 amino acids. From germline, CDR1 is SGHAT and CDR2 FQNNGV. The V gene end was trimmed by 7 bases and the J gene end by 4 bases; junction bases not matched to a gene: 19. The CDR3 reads CASTPRGLAGARVYNEQFF. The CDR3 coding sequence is TGTGCCAGCACCCCCCGGGGGCTAGCGGGAGCGAGGGTGTACAATGAGCAGTTCTTC.

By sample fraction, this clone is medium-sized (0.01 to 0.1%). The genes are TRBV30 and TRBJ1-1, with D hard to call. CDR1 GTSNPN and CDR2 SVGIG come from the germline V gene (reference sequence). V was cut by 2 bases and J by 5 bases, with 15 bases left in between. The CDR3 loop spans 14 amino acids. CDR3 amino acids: CAWSPFPRQTEAFF. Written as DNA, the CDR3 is TGTGCCTGGAGTCCCTTCCCTCGTCAGACTGAAGCTTTCTTT.

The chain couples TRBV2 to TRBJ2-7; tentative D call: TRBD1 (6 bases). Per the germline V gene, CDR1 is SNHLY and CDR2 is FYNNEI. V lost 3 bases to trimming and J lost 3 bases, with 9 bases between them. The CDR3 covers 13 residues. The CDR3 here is CASSEGASYEQYF. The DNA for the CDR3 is TGTGCCAGCAGTGAGGGGGCGAGCTACGAGCAGTACTTC.

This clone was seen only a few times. CDR3 sequence: CASSLGLLAGTDTQYF. CDR3 nucleotide sequence: TGTGCCAGCAGTTTAGGGCTCCTGGCCGGCACAGATACGCAGTATTTT. The chain employs TRBV27 and TRBJ2-3; D call uncertain. V was cut by 2 bases and J by 1 base, with 13 bases left in between. Germline-derived CDR1 and CDR2 are MNHEY and SMNVEV (reference sequence). The CDR3 sequence is 16 residues long.

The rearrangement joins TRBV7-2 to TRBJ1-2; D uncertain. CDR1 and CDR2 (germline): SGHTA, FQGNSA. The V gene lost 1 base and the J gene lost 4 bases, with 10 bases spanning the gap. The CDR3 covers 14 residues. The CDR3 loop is CASSLEVVGYGYTF. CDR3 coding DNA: TGTGCCAGCAGCTTAGAGGTGGTTGGCTATGGCTACACCTTC.

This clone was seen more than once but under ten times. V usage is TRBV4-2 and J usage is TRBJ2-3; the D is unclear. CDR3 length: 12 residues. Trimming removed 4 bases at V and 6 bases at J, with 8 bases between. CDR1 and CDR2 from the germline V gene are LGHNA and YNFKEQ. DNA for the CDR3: TGTGCCAGCAGCCGAGACTTGGATACGCAGTATTTT. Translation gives CASSRDLDTQYF.

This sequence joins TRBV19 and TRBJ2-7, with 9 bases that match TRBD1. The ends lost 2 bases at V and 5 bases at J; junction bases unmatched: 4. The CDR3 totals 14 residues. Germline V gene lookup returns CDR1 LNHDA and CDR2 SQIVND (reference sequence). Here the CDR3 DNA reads TGTGCCAGTAGTATACGACAGGGGGGGAACGAGCAGTACTTC. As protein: CASSIRQGGNEQYF.

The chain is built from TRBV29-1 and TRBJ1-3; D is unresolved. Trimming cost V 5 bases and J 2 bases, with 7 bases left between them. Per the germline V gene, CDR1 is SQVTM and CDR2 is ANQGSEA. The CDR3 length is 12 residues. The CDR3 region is CSVRITGNTIYF. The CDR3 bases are TGCAGCGTTCGGATAACTGGAAACACCATATATTTT.

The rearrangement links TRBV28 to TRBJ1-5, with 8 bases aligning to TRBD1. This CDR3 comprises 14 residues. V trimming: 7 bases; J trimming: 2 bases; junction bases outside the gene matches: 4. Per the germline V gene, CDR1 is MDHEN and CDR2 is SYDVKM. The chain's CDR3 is CASKKGQGNQPQHF. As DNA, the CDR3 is TGTGCCAGCAAGAAGGGACAGGGCAATCAGCCCCAGCATTTT.

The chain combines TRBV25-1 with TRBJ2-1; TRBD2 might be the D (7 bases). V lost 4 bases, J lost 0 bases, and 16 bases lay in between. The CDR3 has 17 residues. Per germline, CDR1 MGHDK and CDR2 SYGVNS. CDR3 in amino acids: CASSAPPRGGSYNEQFF. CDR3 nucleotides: TGTGCCAGCAGTGCACCCCCGAGGGGGGGCTCCTACAATGAGCAGTTCTTC.

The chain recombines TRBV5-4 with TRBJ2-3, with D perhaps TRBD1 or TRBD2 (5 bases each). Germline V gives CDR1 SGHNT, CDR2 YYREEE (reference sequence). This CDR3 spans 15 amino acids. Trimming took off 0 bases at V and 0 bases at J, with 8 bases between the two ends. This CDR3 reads CASSLEGRSTDTQYF. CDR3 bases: TGTGCCAGCAGCTTGGAGGGACGGAGCACAGATACGCAGTATTTT.

The CDR3 region has the DNA TGTGCCAGCAGCCCCGACAGGGCTGGAAACACCATATATTTT. This gives the protein CASSPDRAGNTIYF. The genes are TRBV5-4 and TRBJ1-3; 7 bases agree with TRBD1. Germline CDR1 SGHNT, CDR2 YYREEE (reference sequence). The CDR3 totals 14 residues. With V trimmed by 4 bases and J by 2 bases, 3 bases remained unmatched.

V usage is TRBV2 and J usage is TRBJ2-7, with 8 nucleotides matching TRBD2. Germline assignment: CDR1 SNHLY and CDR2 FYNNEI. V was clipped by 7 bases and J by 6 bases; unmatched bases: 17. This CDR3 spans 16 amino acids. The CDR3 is CASTDIGQRELPEQYF. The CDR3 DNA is TGTGCCAGCACCGACATCGGCCAGCGGGAGCTCCCCGAGCAGTACTTC.